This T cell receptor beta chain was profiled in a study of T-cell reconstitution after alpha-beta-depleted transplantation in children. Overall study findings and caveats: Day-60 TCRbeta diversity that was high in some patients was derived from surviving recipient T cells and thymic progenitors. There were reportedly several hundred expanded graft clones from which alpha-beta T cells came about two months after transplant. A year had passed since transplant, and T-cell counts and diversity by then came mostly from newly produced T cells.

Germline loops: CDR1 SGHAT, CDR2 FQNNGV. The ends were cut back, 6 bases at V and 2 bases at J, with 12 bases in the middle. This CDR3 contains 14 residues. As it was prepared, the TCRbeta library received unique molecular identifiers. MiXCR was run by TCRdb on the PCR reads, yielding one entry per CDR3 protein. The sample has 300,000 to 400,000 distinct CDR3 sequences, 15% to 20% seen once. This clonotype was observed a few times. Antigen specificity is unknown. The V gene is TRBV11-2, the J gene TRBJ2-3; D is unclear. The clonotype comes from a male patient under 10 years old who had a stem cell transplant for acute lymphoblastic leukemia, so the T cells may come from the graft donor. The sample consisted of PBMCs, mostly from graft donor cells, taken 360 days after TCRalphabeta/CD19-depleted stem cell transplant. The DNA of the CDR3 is TGTGCCAGCAGTGCAGCGCAGAACACAGATACGCAGTATTTT. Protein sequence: CASSAAQNTDTQYF.